The source of this T cell receptor beta chain is a study of T cell repertoires in aging, cancer and after chemotherapy. The V gene lost 6 bases and the J gene lost 0 bases, with 18 bases spanning the gap. CDR3 length equals 16 residues. Germline assignment: CDR1 MNHEY and CDR2 SVGAGI. TCR beta rearrangements were amplified from peripheral blood genomic DNA. Comments on this clonotype: Its specificity is not known.

Multiplex touch-down PCR with TRB-A/B primers amplified rearranged V-D-J TRB sequences. Using its own MiXCR run on the multiplex PCR reads, TCRdb lists one record per CDR3 protein. The repertoire has 9,000 to 10,000 distinct CDR3 sequences, 34% of them found once; the top ten carry around 3.7%. Study results and limitations: Loss of evenness, beyond lost richness, contributed to age-related TCR diversity decline in cancer patients.

The rearrangement joins TRBV6-5 to TRBJ2-7; D is perhaps TRBD1 or TRBD2 (6 bases each). The source material was blood. The TCR comes from a human donor in good health. DNA of the CDR3: TGTGCCAGCAGGAATCCGAGGGGGGCTCGCTCCTACGAGCAGTACTTC. Its translation is CASRNPRGARSYEQYF.